Each of the 7 T cell receptor beta chains below was sequenced from the same sample in a study of OX40 agonist ivuxolimab in advanced cancers. Using immunoSEQ multiplex PCR, the repertoire was profiled, and TCRdb retains in-frame clones only, with some absent. The sample lists around 48,000 clones, roughly three quarters occurring once. Sequences were derived from CD4+ or CD8+ T cells sorted from blood, sampled in a trial of the OX40 agonist ivuxolimab. The receptors come from an adult with an advanced solid tumor such as melanoma, head and neck, liver or kidney cancer.

The chain links TRBV27 to TRBJ2-1; TRBD2 agrees at 8 bases. Per the germline V gene, CDR1 is MNHEY and CDR2 is SMNVEV (reference sequence). The V segment lost 5 bases and the J segment 8 bases; nucleotides outside the gene matches: 8. This CDR3 region has 14 residues. In DNA, the CDR3 is TGTGCCAGCAGTCCGGGGGCGGGAGGTTATGAGCAGTTCTTC. Its translation is CASSPGAGGYEQFF.

This clone was seen a handful of times. This sequence joins TRBV7-8 and TRBJ1-5, with 8 bases fitting TRBD1. CDR1 and CDR2 (germline): SGHVS, FQNEAQ. The CDR3 is 15 residues long. Unmatched junction bases numbered 10, after V lost 5 bases and J lost 7 bases. For the CDR3, the DNA is TGTGCCAGCAGCCCTCGGCAGGGGGCGGGACAGCCCCAGCATTTT. As protein: CASSPRQGAGQPQHF.

The sample holds one count of this clone. V and J are TRBV4-1 and TRBJ2-3, with 12 bases that match TRBD2. The V gene end was trimmed by 0 bases and the J gene end by 9 bases; junction bases not matched to a gene: 4. CDR1 MGHRA and CDR2 YSYEKL come from the germline V gene. CDR3 size: 15 residues. The CDR3 spells CASSQESTSGRTQYF. CDR3 bases: TGCGCCAGCAGCCAAGAATCGACTAGCGGGAGAACGCAGTATTTT.

The chain is built from TRBV7-6 and TRBJ2-5; tentative D call: TRBD2 (5 bases). The CDR3 is made up of 15 amino acids. V dropped 4 bases and J dropped 5 bases, with 17 bases sitting between them. Germline assignment: CDR1 SGHVS and CDR2 FNYEAQ. The CDR3 sequence is CASSSTLAGGETQYF. The CDR3 nucleotides read TGTGCCAGCAGCTCTACCCTTGCCGGAGGCGAGACCCAGTACTTC.

The chain joins TRBV5-5 to TRBJ2-7; 8 bases are a match to TRBD2. The CDR3 extends over 16 amino acids. The V segment lost 6 bases and the J segment 3 bases; nucleotides outside the gene matches: 14. CDR1 and CDR2 (germline): SGHKS, YYEKEE (reference sequence). CDR3 in amino acids: CASNRQGLAGFYEQYF. CDR3 bases: TGTGCCAGCAATCGGCAGGGGCTAGCGGGCTTCTACGAGCAGTACTTC.

This chain links TRBV6-6 with TRBJ1-3; the D gene is possibly TRBD1 (5 bases). Trimming took 5 bases from V and 4 from J, leaving 18 bases between them. The germline V gene encodes CDR1 MNHNY and CDR2 SVGAGI (reference sequence). The CDR3 consists of 16 residues. The CDR3 loop is CASSSGTGRSGNTIYF. The CDR3 DNA reads as TGTGCCAGCAGTAGCGGGACGGGGCGCTCCGGAAACACCATATATTTT.

The V and J genes are TRBV6-5 and TRBJ2-1, with a tentative D call TRBD2 (7 bases). The V end lost 10 bases, the J end lost 7 bases, and 14 bases lay between the germline ends. The CDR3 extends over 12 amino acids. Germline-derived CDR1 and CDR2 are MNHEY and SVGAGI. For the CDR3, the DNA is TGTGCCACCGAGGGGGGGGCGAATGAGCAGTTCTTC. Its translation is CATEGGANEQFF.